The 11 T cell receptor beta chains below all came from one sample that was sequenced in a study of blood T cell repertoires in COVID-19. The assay was immunoSEQ multiplex PCR, and TCRdb's table has in-frame clones only and misses some. This sample has over 100,000 clones; roughly 82% occur once, and the top ten carry approximately 27%. Material: peripheral blood. The receptor set was obtained from a man aged 55 to 70 with acute or convalescent COVID-19.

The V gene is TRBV2, the J gene TRBJ1-4, with 7 bases aligning to TRBD1. The ends lost 2 bases at V and 7 bases at J; junction bases unmatched: 10. Germline V lookup: CDR1 SNHLY, CDR2 FYNNEI. There are 16 residues in the CDR3. As DNA, the CDR3 is TGTGCCAGCAGTGAAAGCCCCGGGACAGCCGCTGAAAAACTGTTTTTT. This sequence encodes CASSESPGTAAEKLFF.

The genes are TRBV6-5 and TRBJ1-3, with D tentatively TRBD1 (6 bases). The CDR3 consists of 15 residues. The germline CDR1 and CDR2 sequences are MNHEY and SVGAGI. V lost 6 bases and J 4 bases, leaving 16 bases between the germline ends. In nucleotides, the CDR3 is TGTGCCAGCAGCGCCGAAGCAGGACAGGGAAACACCATATATTTT. Residues: CASSAEAGQGNTIYF.

The J gene is TRBJ2-5, the V gene TRBV3-1 (or the pseudogene TRBV3-2), with 7 nucleotides matching TRBD2. This CDR3 has 17 amino acids. Germline trimming cut 4 bases from V and 0 bases from J; bases unmatched to any gene: 11. Germline V gives CDR1 LGHDT, CDR2 YNNKEL (reference sequence). CDR3 nucleotide sequence: TGTGCCAGCAGCCCCCCCGTGGGGGGGGAGTACCAAGAGACCCAGTACTTC. It is translated as CASSPPVGGEYQETQYF.

The chain uses TRBV10-2 and TRBJ2-2; 12 bases map to TRBD2. The germline V gene has CDR1 WSHSY and CDR2 SAAADI. The CDR3 extends over 14 amino acids. The trim removed 10 bases at V and 6 bases at J, leaving 6 bases unmatched. This CDR3 reads CATSTSGGPGELFF. CDR3 nucleotide sequence: TGCGCCACCTCGACTAGCGGGGGCCCCGGGGAGCTGTTTTTT.

The chain employs TRBV5-1 and TRBJ2-1; tentative D call: TRBD1 (5 bases). The CDR3 length is 16 residues. CDR1 is SGHRS and CDR2 is YFSETQ in the germline V gene. The V gene lost 6 bases and the J gene lost 4 bases, with 20 bases spanning the gap. The CDR3 DNA follows: TGCGCCAGCACTCCCTGGTCGGACATAACTTACAATGAGCAGTTCTTC. As protein: CASTPWSDITYNEQFF.

The chain couples TRBV6-5 to TRBJ1-5; the D gene is possibly TRBD1 (6 bases). V lost 2 bases to trimming and J lost 5 bases, with 10 bases between them. This CDR3 comprises 14 residues. CDR1 MNHEY and CDR2 SVGAGI come from the germline V gene. The CDR3 loop reads CASSYRGGDQPQHF. The CDR3 nucleotides read TGTGCCAGCAGTTACCGGGGGGGCGATCAGCCCCAGCATTTT.

The sample holds a few counts of this clone. The chain carries TRBV18 and TRBJ1-2, with no clear D. From germline, CDR1 is KGHSH and CDR2 LQKENI. The ends were cut back, 3 bases at V and 1 base at J, with 9 bases in the middle. The CDR3 contains 14 residues. Here the CDR3 reads CASSPRELNYGYTF. CDR3 coding DNA: TGTGCCAGCTCACCTCGTGAGCTTAACTATGGCTACACCTTC.

This sequence joins TRBV5-1 and TRBJ2-3; 12 nucleotides match TRBD2. J was trimmed by 0 bases and V by 4 bases; bases with no gene match: 9. Germline CDR1 reads SGHRS; CDR2 reads YFSETQ. This CDR3 contains 18 residues. In DNA form, the CDR3 reads TGCGCCAGCAGCCAAGGGGGTCTAGCGGGAGGGAGCACAGATACGCAGTATTTT. Amino acids: CASSQGGLAGGSTDTQYF.

This clone occurred a few times. The chain joins TRBV4-3 to TRBJ1-1; D gene unclear. V lost 1 base and J lost 0, with 12 bases in between. Germline assignment: CDR1 LGHNA and CDR2 YSLEER. The CDR3 contains 16 residues. In DNA form, the CDR3 reads TGCGCCAGCAGCCAAGGGTTACAGTCCATGAACACTGAAGCTTTCTTT. This sequence encodes CASSQGLQSMNTEAFF.

This clone was detected once. J is TRBJ1-4 and V is TRBV10-1; TRBD1 agrees at 7 bases. Germline V gene lookup returns CDR1 WNHNN and CDR2 SYGVQD (reference sequence). This CDR3 comprises 16 residues. V lost 8 bases to trimming and J lost 11 bases; unmatched junction nucleotides: 20. CDR3 residues: CASFLIPGQQGWKLFF. For the CDR3, the DNA is TGCGCCAGCTTCCTAATCCCGGGACAGCAGGGTTGGAAACTGTTTTTT.

The rearrangement uses TRBV19 and TRBJ1-2; 7 bases are shared with TRBD1. The V gene end was trimmed by 6 bases and the J gene end by 5 bases; junction bases not matched to a gene: 9. Germline V CDR1 and CDR2: LNHDA, SQIVND (reference sequence). CDR3 size: 14 residues. The CDR3 reads CASRVRQGIYGYTF. CDR3 bases: TGTGCCAGTAGGGTCCGACAGGGCATTTATGGCTACACCTTC.